This T cell receptor (beta chain) appears in the sequencing data of a study of shared clonotypes between healthy human individuals. Study details: CD4 naive and CD4 memory each took three plates per donor, while CD8 naive took two and CD8 memory one.

A single count supports this clone. Data came from immunoSEQ multiplex PCR; TCRdb stores just in-frame clones and leaves some out. The table shows about 980,000 clones, with less than 85% occurring only once. Among the donors, all were Caucasian adults who lived in Nashville, Tennessee. In the CD4+ fraction, cells were divided into CD45RA+ naive and CD45RA-negative memory subsets. Looked up from germline, CDR1 is LNHDA and CDR2 is SQIVND (reference sequence). The CDR3 extends over 13 amino acids. V dropped 7 bases and J dropped 8 bases, with 17 bases sitting between them. This TCR was sampled from a young man in good health. The sequenced sample consisted of memory CD4+ T cells sorted from blood. Stated subset: CD45RA-negative fraction. V gene TRBV19 combines with J gene TRBJ1-2; D is undetermined. The CDR3 DNA reads TGTGCCAGTACCACGAAAATGGGGATCGGCTACACCTTC. As protein: CASTTKMGIGYTF.